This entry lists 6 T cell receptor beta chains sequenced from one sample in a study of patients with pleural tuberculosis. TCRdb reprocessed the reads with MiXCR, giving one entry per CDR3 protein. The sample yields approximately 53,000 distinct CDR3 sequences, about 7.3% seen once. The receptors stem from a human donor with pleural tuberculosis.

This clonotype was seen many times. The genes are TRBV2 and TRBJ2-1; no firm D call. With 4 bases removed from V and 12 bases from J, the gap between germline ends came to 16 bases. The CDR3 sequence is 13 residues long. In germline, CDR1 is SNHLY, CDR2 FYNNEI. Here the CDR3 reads CASSGDLGSRQFF. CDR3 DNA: TGTGCCAGCAGTGGGGATTTGGGGTCCAGGCAGTTCTTC.

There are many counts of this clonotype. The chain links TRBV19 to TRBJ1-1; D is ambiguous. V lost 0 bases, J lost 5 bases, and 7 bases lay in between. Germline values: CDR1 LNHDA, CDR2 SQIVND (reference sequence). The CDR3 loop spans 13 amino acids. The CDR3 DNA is TGTGCCAGTAGTATAGATGAAGGGACTGAAGCTTTCTTT. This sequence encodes CASSIDEGTEAFF.

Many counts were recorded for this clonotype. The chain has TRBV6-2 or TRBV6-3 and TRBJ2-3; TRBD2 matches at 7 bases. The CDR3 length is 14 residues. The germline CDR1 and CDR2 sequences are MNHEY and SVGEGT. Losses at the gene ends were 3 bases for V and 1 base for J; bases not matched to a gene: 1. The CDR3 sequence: CASSYGRGTDTQYF. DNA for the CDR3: TGTGCCAGCAGTTATGGGAGGGGCACAGATACGCAGTATTTT.

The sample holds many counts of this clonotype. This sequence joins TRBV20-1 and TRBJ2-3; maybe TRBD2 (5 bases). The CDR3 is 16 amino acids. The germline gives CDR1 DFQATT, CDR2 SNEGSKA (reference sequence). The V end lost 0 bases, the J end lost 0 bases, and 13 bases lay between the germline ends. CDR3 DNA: TGCAGTGCTAGAGATAGGGCGGGTTTGAGCACAGATACGCAGTATTTT. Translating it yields CSARDRAGLSTDTQYF.

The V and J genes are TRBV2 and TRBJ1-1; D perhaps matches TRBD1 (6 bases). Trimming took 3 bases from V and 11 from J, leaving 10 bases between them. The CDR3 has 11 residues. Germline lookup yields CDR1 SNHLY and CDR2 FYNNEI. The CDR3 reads CASSEDSGAFF. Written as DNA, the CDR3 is TGTGCCAGCAGTGAGGACAGCGGGGCTTTCTTT.

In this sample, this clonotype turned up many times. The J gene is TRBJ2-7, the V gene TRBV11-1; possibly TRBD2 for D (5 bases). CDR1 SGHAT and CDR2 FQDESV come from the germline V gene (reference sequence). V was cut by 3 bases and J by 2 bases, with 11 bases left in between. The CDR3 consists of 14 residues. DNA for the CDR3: TGTGCCAGCAGCTTCCCGGGATACCCCTACGAGCAGTACTTC. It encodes CASSFPGYPYEQYF. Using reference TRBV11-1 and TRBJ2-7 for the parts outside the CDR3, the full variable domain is EAEVAQSPRYKITEKSQAVAFWCDPISGHATLYWYRQILGQGPELLVQFQDESVVDDSQLPKDRFSAERLKGVDSTLKIQPAELGDSAMYLCASSFPGYPYEQYFGPGTRLTVT.